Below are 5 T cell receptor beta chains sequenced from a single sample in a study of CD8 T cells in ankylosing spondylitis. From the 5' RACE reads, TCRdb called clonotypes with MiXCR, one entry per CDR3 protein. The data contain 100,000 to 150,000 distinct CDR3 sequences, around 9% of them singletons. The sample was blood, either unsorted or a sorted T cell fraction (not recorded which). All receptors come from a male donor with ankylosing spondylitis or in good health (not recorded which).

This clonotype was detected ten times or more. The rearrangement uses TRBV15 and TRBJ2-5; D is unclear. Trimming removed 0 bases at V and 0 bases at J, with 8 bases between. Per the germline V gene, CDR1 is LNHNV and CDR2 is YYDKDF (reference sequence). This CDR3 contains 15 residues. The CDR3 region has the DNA TGTGCCACCAGCAGAGATCTGACGTACCAAGAGACCCAGTACTTC. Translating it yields CATSRDLTYQETQYF.

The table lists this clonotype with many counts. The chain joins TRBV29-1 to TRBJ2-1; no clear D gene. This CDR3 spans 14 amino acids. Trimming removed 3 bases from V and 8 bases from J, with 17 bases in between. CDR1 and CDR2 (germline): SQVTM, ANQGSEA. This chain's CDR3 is CSVEPTSSRYEQFF. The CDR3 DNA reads TGCAGCGTTGAGCCTACGTCTAGTCGCTATGAGCAGTTCTTC.

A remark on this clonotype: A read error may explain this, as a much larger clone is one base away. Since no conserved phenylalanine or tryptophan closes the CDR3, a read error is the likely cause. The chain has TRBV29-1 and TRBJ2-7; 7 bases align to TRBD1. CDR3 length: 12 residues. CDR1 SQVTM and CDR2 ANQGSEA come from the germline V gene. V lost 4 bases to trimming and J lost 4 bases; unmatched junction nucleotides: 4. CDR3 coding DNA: TGCAGCGTTGGACAGGGCCAATACGAGCAGTACCTC. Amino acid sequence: CSVGQGQYEQYL.

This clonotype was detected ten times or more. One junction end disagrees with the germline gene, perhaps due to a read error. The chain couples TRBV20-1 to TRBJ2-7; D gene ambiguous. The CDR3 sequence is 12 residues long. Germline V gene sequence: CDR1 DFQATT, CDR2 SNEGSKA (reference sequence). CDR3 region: CRADLSSYEQYF. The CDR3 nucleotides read TGTAGAGCCGACCTAAGCTCCTACGAGCAGTACTTC.

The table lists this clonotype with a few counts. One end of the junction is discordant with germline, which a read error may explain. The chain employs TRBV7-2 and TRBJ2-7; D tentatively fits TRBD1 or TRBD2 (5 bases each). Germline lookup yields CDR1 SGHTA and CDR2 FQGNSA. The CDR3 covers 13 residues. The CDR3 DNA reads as TGTGCCAGCAGCTTAGTTATGGGACGGAATCTCTTCTTC. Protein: CASSLVMGRNLFF.